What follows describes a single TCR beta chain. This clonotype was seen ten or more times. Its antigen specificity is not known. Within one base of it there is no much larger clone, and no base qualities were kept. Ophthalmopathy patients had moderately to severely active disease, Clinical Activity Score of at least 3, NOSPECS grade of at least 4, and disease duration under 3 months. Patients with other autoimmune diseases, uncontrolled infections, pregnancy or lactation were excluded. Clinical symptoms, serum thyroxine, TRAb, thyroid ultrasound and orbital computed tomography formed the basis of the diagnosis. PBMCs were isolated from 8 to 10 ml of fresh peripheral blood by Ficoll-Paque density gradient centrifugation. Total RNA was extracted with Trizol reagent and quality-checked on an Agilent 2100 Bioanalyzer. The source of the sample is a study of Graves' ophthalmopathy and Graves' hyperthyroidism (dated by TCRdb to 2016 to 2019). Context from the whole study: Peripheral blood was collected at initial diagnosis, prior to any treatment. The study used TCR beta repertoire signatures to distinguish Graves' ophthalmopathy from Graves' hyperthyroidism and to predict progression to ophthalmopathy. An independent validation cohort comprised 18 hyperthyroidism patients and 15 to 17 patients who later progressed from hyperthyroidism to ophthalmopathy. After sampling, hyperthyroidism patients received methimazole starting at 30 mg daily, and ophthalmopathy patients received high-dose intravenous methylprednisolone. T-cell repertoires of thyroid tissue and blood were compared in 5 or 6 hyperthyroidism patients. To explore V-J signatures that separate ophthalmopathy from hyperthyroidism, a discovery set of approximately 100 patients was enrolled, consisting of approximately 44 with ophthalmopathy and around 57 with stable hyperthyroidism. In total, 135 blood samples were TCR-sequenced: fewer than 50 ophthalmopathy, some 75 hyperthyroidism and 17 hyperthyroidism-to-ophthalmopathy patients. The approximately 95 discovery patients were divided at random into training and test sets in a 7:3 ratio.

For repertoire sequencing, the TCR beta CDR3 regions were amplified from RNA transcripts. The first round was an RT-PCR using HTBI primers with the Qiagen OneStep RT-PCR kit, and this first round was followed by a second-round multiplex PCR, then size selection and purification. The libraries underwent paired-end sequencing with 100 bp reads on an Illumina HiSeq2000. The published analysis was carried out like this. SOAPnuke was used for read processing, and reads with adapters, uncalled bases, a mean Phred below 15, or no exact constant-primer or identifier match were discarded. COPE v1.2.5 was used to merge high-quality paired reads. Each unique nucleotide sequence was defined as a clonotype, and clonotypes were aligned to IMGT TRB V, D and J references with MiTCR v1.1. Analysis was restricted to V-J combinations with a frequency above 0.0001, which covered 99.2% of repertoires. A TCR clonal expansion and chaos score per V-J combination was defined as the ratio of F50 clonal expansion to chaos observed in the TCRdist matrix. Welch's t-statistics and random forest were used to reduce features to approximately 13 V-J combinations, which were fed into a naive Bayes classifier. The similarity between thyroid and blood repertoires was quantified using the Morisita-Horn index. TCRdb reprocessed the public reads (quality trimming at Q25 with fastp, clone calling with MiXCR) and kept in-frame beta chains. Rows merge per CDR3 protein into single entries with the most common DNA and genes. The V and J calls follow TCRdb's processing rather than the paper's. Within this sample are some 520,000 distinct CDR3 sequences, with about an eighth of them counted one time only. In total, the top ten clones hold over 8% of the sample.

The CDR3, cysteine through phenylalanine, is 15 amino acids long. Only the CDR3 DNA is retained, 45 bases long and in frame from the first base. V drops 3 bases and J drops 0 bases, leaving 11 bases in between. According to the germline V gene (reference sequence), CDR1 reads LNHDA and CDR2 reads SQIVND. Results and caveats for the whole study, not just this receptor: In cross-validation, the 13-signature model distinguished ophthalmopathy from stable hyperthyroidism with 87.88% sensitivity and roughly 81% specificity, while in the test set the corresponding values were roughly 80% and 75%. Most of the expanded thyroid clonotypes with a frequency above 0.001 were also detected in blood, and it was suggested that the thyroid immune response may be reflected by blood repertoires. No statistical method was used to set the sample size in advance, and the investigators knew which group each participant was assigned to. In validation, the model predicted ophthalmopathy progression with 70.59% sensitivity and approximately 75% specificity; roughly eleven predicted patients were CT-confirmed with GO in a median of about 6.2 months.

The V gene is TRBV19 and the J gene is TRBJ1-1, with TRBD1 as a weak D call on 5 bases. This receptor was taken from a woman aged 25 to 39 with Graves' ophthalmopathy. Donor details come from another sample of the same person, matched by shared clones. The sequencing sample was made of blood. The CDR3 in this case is CASSISGTVNTEAFF. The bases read TGTGCCAGTAGTATTTCCGGGACGGTGAACACTGAAGCTTTCTTT.